Presented here are 11 T cell receptor beta chains from one specimen sequenced in a study of blood T cell repertoires in COVID-19. The assay was immunoSEQ multiplex PCR, and TCRdb's table has in-frame clones only and misses some. The table lists about 170,000 clones, more than 75% of them singletons. The sample consisted of peripheral blood. The receptors were gathered from a man younger than 35 with active or convalescent COVID-19.

This chain connects TRBV7-9 to TRBJ2-1; D unresolved. This CDR3 region has 13 residues. Germline CDR1 reads SEHNR; CDR2 reads FQNEAQ (reference sequence). The V end lost 2 bases, the J end lost 5 bases, and 7 bases lay between the germline ends. The CDR3 here is CASSLRQNNEQFF. Here the CDR3 DNA reads TGTGCCAGCAGCTTACGCCAGAACAATGAGCAGTTCTTC.

This rearrangement joins TRBV18 to TRBJ2-1; perhaps TRBD2 as D (5 bases). The CDR3 has 13 residues. The germline V gene has CDR1 KGHSH and CDR2 LQKENI. The V end lost 2 bases, the J end lost 9 bases, and 11 bases lay between the germline ends. The chain's CDR3 is CASSPIRRAEQFF. The CDR3 region has the DNA TGTGCCAGCTCACCAATACGGCGGGCTGAGCAGTTCTTC.

V gene TRBV5-1 combines with J gene TRBJ2-2; 13 nucleotides match TRBD2. The germline V gene has CDR1 SGHRS and CDR2 YFSETQ. This CDR3 spans 18 amino acids. V lost 4 bases to trimming and J lost 2 bases; unmatched junction nucleotides: 8. In nucleotides, the CDR3 is TGCGCCAGCAGCCCTCGGACTAGCGGGGGTCTAAACACCGGGGAGCTGTTTTTT. Translating gives CASSPRTSGGLNTGELFF.

The chain couples TRBV5-5 to TRBJ2-7; 9 nucleotides match TRBD2. Germline values: CDR1 SGHKS, CDR2 YYEKEE (reference sequence). V trimming: 2 bases; J trimming: 0 bases; junction bases outside the gene matches: 12. The CDR3 contains 18 residues. The CDR3 here is CASSFSPSSGVNSYEQYV. Written as DNA, the CDR3 is TGTGCCAGCAGCTTTTCCCCCTCTAGCGGGGTAAACTCCTACGAGCAGTACGTC.

This CDR3 reads CASSLRTDYNEQFF. CDR3 coding DNA: TGTGCCAGCAGTTTGCGGACAGACTACAATGAGCAGTTCTTC. The V and J genes are TRBV27 and TRBJ2-1; a weak D match, TRBD1 (6 bases). CDR3 size: 14 residues. Trimming took 3 bases from V and 3 from J, leaving 9 bases between them. Germline-derived CDR1 and CDR2 are MNHEY and SMNVEV (reference sequence).

The chain couples TRBV7-9 to TRBJ2-7; D remains unclear. The CDR3 consists of 11 residues. Trimming removed 3 bases at V and 5 bases at J, with 5 bases between. The germline gives CDR1 SEHNR, CDR2 FQNEAQ (reference sequence). For the CDR3, the DNA is TGTGCCAGCAGCTTCACGGACGAGCAGTACGTC. Protein: CASSFTDEQYV.

The chain is built from TRBV5-1 and TRBJ1-1, with 10 bases matching TRBD1. This CDR3 has 15 amino acids. Losses at the gene ends were 4 bases for V and 1 base for J; bases not matched to a gene: 4. CDR1 is SGHRS and CDR2 is YFSETQ in the germline V gene. The DNA for the CDR3 is TGCGCCAGCAGCGTAGGGACAGGGGCGAACACTGAAGCTTTCTTT. Translation: CASSVGTGANTEAFF.

V is TRBV18 and J is TRBJ2-1; 8 bases are a match to TRBD2. The germline V gene has CDR1 KGHSH and CDR2 LQKENI. The J segment lost 5 bases and the V segment lost 2 bases, leaving 2 bases of the junction unmatched. CDR3 length equals 14 residues. DNA for the CDR3: TGTGCCAGCTCACCAACTAGCGGAGACAATGAGCAGTTCTTC. Translation gives CASSPTSGDNEQFF.

This sequence joins TRBV25-1 and TRBJ1-2, with a possible D match to TRBD1 (6 bases). The ends were cut back, 4 bases at V and 8 bases at J, with 17 bases in the middle. Germline V lookup: CDR1 MGHDK, CDR2 SYGVNS. The length of the CDR3 is 14 residues. The CDR3 coding sequence is TGTGCCAGCAGTGTTCCTAGGGGGTCCTCCGGCTACACCTTC. This translates into CASSVPRGSSGYTF.

This rearrangement joins TRBV11-3 to TRBJ2-5; 8 bases map to TRBD1. Per germline, CDR1 SGHNT and CDR2 YENEEA. The ends lost 1 base at V and 6 bases at J; junction bases unmatched: 10. The CDR3 totals 16 residues. The CDR3, as DNA: TGTGCCAGCAGCTTAGGGCAGGGGGCGTCTTTAAAGACCCAGTACTTC. Protein: CASSLGQGASLKTQYF.

This clone was seen more than once but under ten times. The genes are TRBV7-2 and TRBJ2-2; D is unclear. The CDR3 has 14 residues. Trimming stripped 5 bases from V and 1 base from J, with 8 bases between. From germline, CDR1 is SGHTA and CDR2 FQGNSA. The CDR3 DNA reads as TGTGCCAGCAGCCTTACGAGGAACACCGGGGAGCTGTTTTTT. This codes for CASSLTRNTGELFF.